The entry that follows covers one T cell receptor beta chain sequence. This sample stems from a study of blood T cell repertoires in COVID-19. Across the whole study: The origin of the acute and convalescent COVID-19 samples was the United States, Italy and Spain.

Per the original methods: Reference gene primer amplification gave nucleated cell count estimates. Repertoires were generated with immunoSEQ multiplex PCR, while TCRdb's copy carries only in-frame clones and drops some. V and J calls and clone size are as listed in that table; D and trimming were resolved from the DNA. The table has some 420,000 clones, 85% to 90% seen once. Germline trimming cut 1 base from V and 1 base from J; bases unmatched to any gene: 2. The CDR3 runs to 15 residues. CDR1 KGHSH and CDR2 LQKENI come from the germline V gene. The source material was PBMCs or T cells enriched from blood (not recorded which). This clonotype was obtained from a man aged 30 to 45 who had recovered from COVID-19. J is TRBJ1-1 and V is TRBV18, with 8 bases that match TRBD1. The CDR3 nucleotides read TGTGCCAGCTCACCACAGGGACAGGAGAACACTGAAGCTTTCTTT. This encodes CASSPQGQENTEAFF.